The present T cell receptor beta chain was sequenced within a study of human T cells and chemical hapten exposure. Time point specified: patch test 2, 6 weeks after DPC sensitization. Noted treatment: therapeutic diphenylcyclopropenone sensitization with weekly scalp DPC. V shed 1 base and J shed 4 bases, with 13 bases lying between them. The CDR3 covers 15 residues. Germline V lookup: CDR1 MGHRA, CDR2 YSYEKL. MiXCR, applied by TCRdb to the RACE reads, yields one record per CDR3 protein. The data hold about 110,000 distinct CDR3 sequences, with more than 7% observed a single time. The sample holds many counts of this clonotype.

V usage is TRBV4-1 and J usage is TRBJ1-1; D may be TRBD1 (6 bases). This sequence was found in a woman between 40 and 50 years old with alopecia areata. Some clones in this sample may be carry-over from other donors' samples. The sequenced sample was whole blood, obtained in connection with sensitization to the hapten diphenylcyclopropenone (DPC). CDR3 amino acids: CASSQVTQGFTEAFF. CDR3 sequence (DNA): TGCGCCAGCAGCCAAGTAACACAGGGATTCACTGAAGCTTTCTTT.